The 13 T cell receptor beta chains below were found in one sample sequenced in a study of T-cell reconstitution after alpha-beta-depleted transplantation in children. The authors prepared the TCRbeta library with unique molecular identifiers. Via MiXCR, TCRdb re-called the PCR reads, giving one row per CDR3 protein. The table includes around 300,000 distinct CDR3 sequences, roughly a tenth detected once. Sample: PBMCs, taken before TCRalphabeta/CD19-depleted stem cell transplant. These receptor sequences come from a boy younger than two with acute myeloid leukemia, due to receive a stem cell transplant.

At least ten counts were recorded for this clonotype. This chain joins TRBV20-1 and TRBJ2-7; weak D call: TRBD1 (6 bases). The CDR3 is 11 amino acids. Germline V gives CDR1 DFQATT, CDR2 SNEGSKA (reference sequence). V shed 5 bases and J shed 3 bases, with 8 bases lying between them. The CDR3 is CSAGTLYEQYF. The DNA for the CDR3 is TGCAGTGCTGGGACACTCTACGAGCAGTACTTC.

This clonotype came up many times. The chain has TRBV11-2 and TRBJ1-1, with 10 bases matching TRBD1. Losses at the gene ends were 0 bases for V and 10 bases for J; bases not matched to a gene: 2. The CDR3 length is 13 residues. Germline assignment: CDR1 SGHAT and CDR2 FQNNGV. The CDR3, as DNA: TGTGCCAGCAGCTTAGACAGGACAGGGGGAGCTTTCTTT. Translating it yields CASSLDRTGGAFF.

V is TRBV5-1 and J is TRBJ1-5; maybe TRBD1 (5 bases). The V and J ends lost 4 bases and 3 bases respectively, with 14 bases between them. This CDR3 has 15 residues. Germline CDR1 is SGHRS and CDR2 is YFSETQ. The CDR3 here is CASSLGHSNNQPQHF. The CDR3 DNA reads TGCGCCAGCAGCCTCGGACATTCGAACAATCAGCCCCAGCATTTT.

This clonotype was detected many times. V is TRBV3-1 and J is TRBJ2-7; D unclear. Trimming left V 0 bases short and J 4 bases short, with 1 base between. CDR3 length: 11 residues. Germline assignment: CDR1 LGHDT and CDR2 YNNKEL (reference sequence). This CDR3 reads CASSQEYEQYF. The CDR3 DNA reads TGTGCCAGCAGCCAAGAATACGAGCAGTACTTC.

At least ten counts were recorded for this clonotype. This chain connects TRBV20-1 to TRBJ2-4; TRBD2 matches 9 bases. Unmatched junction bases numbered 12, after V lost 6 bases and J lost 0 bases. The length of the CDR3 is 17 residues. Germline loops: CDR1 DFQATT, CDR2 SNEGSKA (reference sequence). The CDR3 DNA sequence: TGCAGTGCACGGGGACTAGCTGGAACCCTAGCCAAAAACATTCAGTACTTC. This encodes CSARGLAGTLAKNIQYF.

This clonotype was detected ten times or more. In DNA form, the CDR3 reads TGTGCCAGCACCACACCCCCGGGACACCAAACTTTC. Translated: CASTTPPGHQTF. The J gene is TRBJ2-6, the V gene TRBV12-3 or TRBV12-4; tentative D call: TRBD1 (6 bases). CDR3 length equals 12 residues. Between the trimmed V and J ends, which lost 7 bases and 19 bases, there was a span of 20 bases.

This clonotype was seen only a few times. The rearrangement joins TRBV7-2 to TRBJ2-1; 10 bases fit TRBD2. J lost 7 bases, V lost 3 bases, and 3 bases had no gene match. The CDR3 spans 14 residues. Germline V gene lookup returns CDR1 SGHTA and CDR2 FQGNSA. The CDR3 is CASSLSGRGNEQFF. The CDR3, as DNA: TGTGCCAGCAGCTTGAGCGGGAGGGGGAATGAGCAGTTCTTC.

The rearrangement uses TRBV5-1 and TRBJ2-7; D may be TRBD1 (5 bases). Trimming took off 2 bases at V and 2 bases at J, with 14 bases between the two ends. This CDR3 has 15 residues. Germline V gives CDR1 SGHRS, CDR2 YFSETQ. CDR3 DNA sequence: TGCGCCAGCAGCTTCGCAGGGCAGGCCCCCTACGAGCAGTACTTC. Translation: CASSFAGQAPYEQYF.

This clonotype was seen many times. This rearrangement joins TRBV7-9 to TRBJ2-5, with 7 bases matching TRBD1. CDR1 and CDR2 (germline): SEHNR, FQNEAQ (reference sequence). The CDR3 loop spans 15 amino acids. The V and J ends lost 1 base and 5 bases, in that order; junction bases with no gene match: 7. CDR3 sequence reads: CASSLVRQGKETQYF. The CDR3 DNA reads TGTGCCAGCAGCTTAGTTCGACAGGGAAAGGAGACCCAGTACTTC.

This clonotype was counted a few times. This sequence joins TRBV27 and TRBJ2-1; D is possibly TRBD2 (6 bases). This CDR3 contains 14 residues. Trimming stripped 3 bases from V and 4 bases from J, with 10 bases between. Per the germline V gene, CDR1 is MNHEY and CDR2 is SMNVEV (reference sequence). CDR3 sequence reads: CASSFQRVYNEQFF. The DNA for the CDR3 is TGTGCCAGCAGTTTTCAGCGGGTGTACAATGAGCAGTTCTTC.

This clonotype occurred many times. The chain couples TRBV28 to TRBJ1-5, with D possibly matching TRBD1 (6 bases). CDR3 size: 16 residues. Germline CDR1 MDHEN, CDR2 SYDVKM. V was trimmed by 3 bases and J by 2 bases, leaving 14 bases between them. The CDR3 DNA follows: TGTGCCAGCAGTTTTTTACTCAGGGGAGGCAATCAGCCCCAGCATTTT. Its protein is CASSFLLRGGNQPQHF.

On this clonotype itself: A read error may explain this, as a much larger clone is one base away. CDR3 amino acids: CASSGPSGSSYNDQFF. The CDR3 DNA sequence: TGCGCCAGCAGCGGACCGAGCGGAAGCTCCTACAATGACCAGTTCTTC. The chain combines TRBV4-3 with TRBJ2-1; tentative D call: TRBD2 (5 bases). Germline CDR1 and CDR2: LGHNA and YSLEER. The length of the CDR3 is 16 residues.

As regards this clonotype: Just one base apart from a much larger clone, this may be a read error. This chain uses TRBV20-1 with TRBJ2-1, with 12 bases fitting TRBD2. Germline V CDR1 and CDR2: DFQATT, SNEGSKA (reference sequence). The CDR3 contains 18 residues. The CDR3 bases are TGCTGTGCTAGAGATCTAGCGGGGGGGCCACCCCCATACAATGAGCAGTTCTTC. The encoded protein is CCARDLAGGPPPYNEQFF.